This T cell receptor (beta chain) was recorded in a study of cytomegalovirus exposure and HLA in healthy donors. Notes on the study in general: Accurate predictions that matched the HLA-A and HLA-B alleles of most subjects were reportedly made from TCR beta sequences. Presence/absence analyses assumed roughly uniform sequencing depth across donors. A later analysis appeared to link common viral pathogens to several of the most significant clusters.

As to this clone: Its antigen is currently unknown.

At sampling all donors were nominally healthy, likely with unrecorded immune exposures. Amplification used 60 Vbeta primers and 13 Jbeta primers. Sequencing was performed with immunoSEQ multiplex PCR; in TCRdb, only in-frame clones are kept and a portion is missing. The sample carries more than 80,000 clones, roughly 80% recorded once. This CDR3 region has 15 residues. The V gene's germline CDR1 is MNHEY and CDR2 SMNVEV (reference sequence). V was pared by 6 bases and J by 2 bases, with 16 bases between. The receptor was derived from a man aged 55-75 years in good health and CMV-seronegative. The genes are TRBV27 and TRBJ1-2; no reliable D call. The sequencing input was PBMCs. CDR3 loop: CASSPRVGGNYGYTF. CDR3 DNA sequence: TGTGCCAGCAGCCCGCGGGTCGGCGGCAACTATGGCTACACCTTC.